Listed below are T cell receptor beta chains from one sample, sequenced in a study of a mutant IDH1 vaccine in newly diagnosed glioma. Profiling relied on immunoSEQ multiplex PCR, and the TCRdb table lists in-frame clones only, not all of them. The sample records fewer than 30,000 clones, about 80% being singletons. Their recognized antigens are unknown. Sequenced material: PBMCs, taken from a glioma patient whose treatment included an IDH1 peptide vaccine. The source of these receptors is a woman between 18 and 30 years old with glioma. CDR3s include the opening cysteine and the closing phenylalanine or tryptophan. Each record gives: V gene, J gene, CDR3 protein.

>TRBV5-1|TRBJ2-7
CASSLGHEQYF
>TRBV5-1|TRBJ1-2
CASSPGQPNYGYTF
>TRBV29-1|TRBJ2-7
CSVPRPGQGAEQYF
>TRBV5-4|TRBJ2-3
CASSLGGIPDTQYF
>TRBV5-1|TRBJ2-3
CASSLETGTDTQYF
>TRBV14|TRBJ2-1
CASRLAGGNNEQFF
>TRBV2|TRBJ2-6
CASGLSGANVLTF
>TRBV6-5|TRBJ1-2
CATQTGTFYGYTF
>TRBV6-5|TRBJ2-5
CASSYSKQRPQETQYF
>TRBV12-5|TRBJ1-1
CASGLVRGTEAFF